Listed below are T cell receptor beta chains from one sample, sequenced in a study of cytomegalovirus exposure and HLA in healthy donors. Sequencing used immunoSEQ multiplex PCR; TCRdb keeps in-frame clones, though not all of them. The sample has a few hundred thousand clones; around nine tenths are singletons. The sample taken for sequencing was PBMCs. These receptors all stem from a woman aged 18-29 years in good health and CMV-seronegative. CDR3s include the opening cysteine and the closing phenylalanine or tryptophan. The order of the fields is V gene, CDR3 protein.

TRBV11-2 | CASSLLGENQYF
TRBV5-1 | CASTASGGETPYF
TRBV4-2 | CASSQDWDRDQYSNQPQHF
TRBV15 | CATSRGGSSIEQYF
TRBV5-1 | CASSGGQGRETQYF
TRBV19 | CASSIQDRGYEQYF
TRBV11-2 | CASNQDRTKETQYF
TRBV5-1 | CASSLLTSGSTGELFF
TRBV4-1 | CASSLTIAGGPGEQFF
TRBV30 | CAWSVDRKNSPLHF
TRBV28 | CASSLTRYQPQHF
TRBV4-2 | CASSQGTSQFF
TRBV6-5 | CASSYGQETYEQYF
TRBV10-1 | CASSFPGPGELFF
TRBV30 | CAITGRARFGNTIYF
TRBV29-1 | CSVVREGGYEQYF
TRBV7-6 | CASSFAPGLGETQYF
TRBV4-1 | CASSQDESYEQYF
TRBV27 | CASTAQAASYNSPLHF
TRBV7-2 | CASSTYGLGGRGDQETQYF
TRBV12-5 | CASGRDLPQETQYF
TRBV6-5 | CASVRSYSNQPQHF
TRBV4-1 | CASSQLAGVPDTQYF
TRBV5-6 | CASSLSPGFNEKLFF
TRBV7-6 | CASSRNIDSYEAFF
TRBV28 | CASSLLKTANTEAFF
TRBV5-1 | CASSLEAGPNNEQFF
TRBV5-8 | CASSSGGTGGYEQYF
TRBV5-1 | CASSLGADSPTEAFF
TRBV5-8 | CASSSLVRGGTEAFF
TRBV6-5 | CASSYGVLRGTGELFF
TRBV10-3 | CAISPRTSAYGELFF
TRBV19 | CASSTRQGARNTEAFF
TRBV9 | CAGGQGKNTEAFF
TRBV2 | CASTPGGTFYEQYF
TRBV5-4 | CASSRQLAGMRNEQFF
TRBV5-1 | CASRTTSTDTQYF
TRBV19 | CASSMVTSRIYNEQFF
TRBV10-1 | CATDRQILYEQYF
TRBV27 | CASSPLAGWEETQYF
TRBV7-7 | CASSLDRDGEQYF
TRBV27 | CASSLGLEKNIQYF
TRBV10-3 | CAISAENEQFF
TRBV5-8 | CASSRRRDSPLHF
TRBV30 | CAWGPAGVPNYGYTF
TRBV13 | CASSLVITGGARGEQFF
TRBV5-1 | CASSPLPRQNTGELFF
TRBV7-9 | CASSPRTSGVPRHEQFF
TRBV28 | CATNPRQGPNYGYTF
TRBV28 | CASSYSGGWQYF
TRBV29-1 | CSYTRNFGTDTQYF
TRBV10-3 | CAIRKGQGLNEKLFF
TRBV29-1 | CSVEGQTGAARYTF
TRBV10-3 | CAISVGHGQFF
TRBV5-5 | CASSFDRGFGNTIYF
TRBV11-2 | CASSGTSNTGELFF